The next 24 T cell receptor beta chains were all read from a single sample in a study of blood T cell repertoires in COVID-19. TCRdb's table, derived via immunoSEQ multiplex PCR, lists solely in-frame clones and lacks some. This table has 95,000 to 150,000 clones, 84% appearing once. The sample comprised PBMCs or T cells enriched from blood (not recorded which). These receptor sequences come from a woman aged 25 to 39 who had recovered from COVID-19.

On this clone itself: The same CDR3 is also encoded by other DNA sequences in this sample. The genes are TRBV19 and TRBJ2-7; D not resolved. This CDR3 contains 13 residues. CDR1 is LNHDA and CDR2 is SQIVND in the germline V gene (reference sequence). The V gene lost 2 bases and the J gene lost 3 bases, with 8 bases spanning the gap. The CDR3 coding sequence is TGTGCCAGTAGTATAACGGCTAGCTACGAGCAGTACTTC. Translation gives CASSITASYEQYF.

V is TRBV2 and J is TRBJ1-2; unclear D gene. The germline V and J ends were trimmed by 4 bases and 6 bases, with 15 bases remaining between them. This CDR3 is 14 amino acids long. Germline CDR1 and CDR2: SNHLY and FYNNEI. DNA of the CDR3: TGTGCCAGCAGTGGGGAGGGATTTGGGAATGGCTACACCTTC. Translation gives CASSGEGFGNGYTF.

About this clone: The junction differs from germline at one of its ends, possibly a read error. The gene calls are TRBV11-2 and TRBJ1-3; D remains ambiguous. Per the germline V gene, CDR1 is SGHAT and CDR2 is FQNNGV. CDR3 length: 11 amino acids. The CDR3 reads CASSLGQVIGF. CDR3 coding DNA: TGTGCCAGCAGCTTAGGGCAGGTCATTGGATTT.

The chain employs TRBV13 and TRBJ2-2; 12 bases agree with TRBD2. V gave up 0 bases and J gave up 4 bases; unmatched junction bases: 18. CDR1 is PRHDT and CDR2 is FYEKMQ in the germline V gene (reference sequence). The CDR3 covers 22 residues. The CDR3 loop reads CASSLGYDPSGRAYGSTGELFF. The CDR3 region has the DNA TGTGCCAGCAGCTTAGGCTATGACCCTAGCGGGAGGGCCTATGGTAGCACCGGGGAGCTGTTTTTT.

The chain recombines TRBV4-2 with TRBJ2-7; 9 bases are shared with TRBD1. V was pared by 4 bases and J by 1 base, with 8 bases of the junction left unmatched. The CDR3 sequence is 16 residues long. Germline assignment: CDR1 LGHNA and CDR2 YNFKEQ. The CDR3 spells CASSPRTGVGSYEQYF. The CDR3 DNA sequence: TGTGCCAGCAGCCCTAGGACAGGGGTAGGGTCCTACGAGCAGTACTTC.

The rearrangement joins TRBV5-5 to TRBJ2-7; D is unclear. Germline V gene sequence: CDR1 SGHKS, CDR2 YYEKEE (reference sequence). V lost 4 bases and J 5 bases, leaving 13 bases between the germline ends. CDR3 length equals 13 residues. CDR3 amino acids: CASSPFTVHEQYF. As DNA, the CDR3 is TGTGCCAGCAGCCCGTTTACAGTTCACGAGCAGTACTTC. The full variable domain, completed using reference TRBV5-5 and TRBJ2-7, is DAGVTQSPTHLIKTRGQQVTLRCSPISGHKSVSWYQQVLGQGPQFIFQYYEKEERGRGNFPDRFSARQFPNYSSELNVNALLLGDSALYLCASSPFTVHEQYFGPGTRLTVT.

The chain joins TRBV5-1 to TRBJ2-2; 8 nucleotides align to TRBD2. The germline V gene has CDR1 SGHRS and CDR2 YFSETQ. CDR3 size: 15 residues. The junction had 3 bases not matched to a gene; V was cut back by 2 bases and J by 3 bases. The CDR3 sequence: CASSFSSGYTGELFF. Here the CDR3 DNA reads TGCGCCAGCAGCTTTTCTAGCGGGTACACCGGGGAGCTGTTTTTT.

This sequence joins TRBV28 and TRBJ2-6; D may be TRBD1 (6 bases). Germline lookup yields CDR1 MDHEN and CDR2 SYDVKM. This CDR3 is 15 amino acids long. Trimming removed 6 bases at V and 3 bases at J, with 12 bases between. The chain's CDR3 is CASRPQGFGANVLTF. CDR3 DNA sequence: TGTGCCAGCAGACCTCAGGGGTTTGGGGCCAACGTCCTGACTTTC. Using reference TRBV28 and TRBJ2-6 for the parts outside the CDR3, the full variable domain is DVKVTQSSRYLVKRTGEKVFLECVQDMDHENMFWYRQDPGLGLRLIYFSYDVKMKEKGDIPEGYSVSREKKERFSLILESASTNQTSMYLCASRPQGFGANVLTFGAGSRLTVL.

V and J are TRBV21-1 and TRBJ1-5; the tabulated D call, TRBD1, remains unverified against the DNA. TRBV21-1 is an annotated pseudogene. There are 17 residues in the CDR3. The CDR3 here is CAPTGQGARGSNQPQHF. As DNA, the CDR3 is TGTGCCCCGACCGGACAGGGGGCAAGAGGCAGCAATCAGCCCCAGCATTTT.

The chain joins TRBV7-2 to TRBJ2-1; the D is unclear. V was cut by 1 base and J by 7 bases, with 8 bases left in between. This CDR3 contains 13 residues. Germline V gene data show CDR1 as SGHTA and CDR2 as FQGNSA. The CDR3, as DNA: TGTGCCAGCAGCTTAGATCGTGTGAATGAGCAGTTCTTC. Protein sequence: CASSLDRVNEQFF.

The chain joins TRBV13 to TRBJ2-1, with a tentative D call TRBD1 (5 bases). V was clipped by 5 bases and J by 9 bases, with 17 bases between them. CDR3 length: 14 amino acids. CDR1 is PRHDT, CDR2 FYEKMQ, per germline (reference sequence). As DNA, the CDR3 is TGTGCCAGCAGCCCCAGACAGTCCATCCCTGAGCAGTTCTTC. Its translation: CASSPRQSIPEQFF.

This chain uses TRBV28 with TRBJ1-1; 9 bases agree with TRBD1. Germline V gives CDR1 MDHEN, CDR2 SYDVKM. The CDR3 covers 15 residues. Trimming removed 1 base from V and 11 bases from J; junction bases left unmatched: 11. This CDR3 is CASSLLGGQGREAFF. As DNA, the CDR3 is TGTGCCAGCAGTTTATTGGGGGGACAGGGCCGTGAGGCTTTCTTT. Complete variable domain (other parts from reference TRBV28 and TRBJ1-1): DVKVTQSSRYLVKRTGEKVFLECVQDMDHENMFWYRQDPGLGLRLIYFSYDVKMKEKGDIPEGYSVSREKKERFSLILESASTNQTSMYLCASSLLGGQGREAFFGQGTRLTVV.

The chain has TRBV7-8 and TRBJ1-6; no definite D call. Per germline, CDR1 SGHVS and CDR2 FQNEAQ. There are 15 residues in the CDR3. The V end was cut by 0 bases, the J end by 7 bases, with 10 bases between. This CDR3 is CASSLAAGENSPLHF. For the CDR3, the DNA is TGTGCCAGCAGCTTAGCGGCGGGAGAGAATTCACCCCTCCACTTT.

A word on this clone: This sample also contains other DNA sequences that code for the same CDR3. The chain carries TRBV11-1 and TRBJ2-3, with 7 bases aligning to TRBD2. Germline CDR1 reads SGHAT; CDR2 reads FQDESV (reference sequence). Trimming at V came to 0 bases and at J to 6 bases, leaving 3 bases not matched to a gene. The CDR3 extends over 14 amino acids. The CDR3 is CASSLAGGTDTQYF. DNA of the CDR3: TGTGCCAGCAGCTTAGCGGGAGGGACGGATACGCAGTATTTT.

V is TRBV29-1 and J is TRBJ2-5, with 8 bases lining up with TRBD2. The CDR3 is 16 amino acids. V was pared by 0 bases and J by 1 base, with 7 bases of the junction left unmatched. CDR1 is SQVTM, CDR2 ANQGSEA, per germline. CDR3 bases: TGCAGCGTTGAAGAAGGGGCTAGCGGGCTCCAAGAGACCCAGTACTTC. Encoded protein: CSVEEGASGLQETQYF.

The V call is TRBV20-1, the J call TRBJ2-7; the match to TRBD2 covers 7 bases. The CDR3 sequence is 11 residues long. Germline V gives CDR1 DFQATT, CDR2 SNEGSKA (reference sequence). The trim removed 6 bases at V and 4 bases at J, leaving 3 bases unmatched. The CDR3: CSARLAYEQYF. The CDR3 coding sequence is TGCAGTGCCAGACTAGCTTACGAGCAGTACTTC.

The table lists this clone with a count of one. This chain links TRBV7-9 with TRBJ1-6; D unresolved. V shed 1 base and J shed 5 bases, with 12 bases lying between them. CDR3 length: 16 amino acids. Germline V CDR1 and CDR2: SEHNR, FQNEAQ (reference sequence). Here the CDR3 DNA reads TGTGCCAGCAGCTTAGGGCCCACGCCTGATAATTCACCCCTCCACTTT. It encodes CASSLGPTPDNSPLHF.

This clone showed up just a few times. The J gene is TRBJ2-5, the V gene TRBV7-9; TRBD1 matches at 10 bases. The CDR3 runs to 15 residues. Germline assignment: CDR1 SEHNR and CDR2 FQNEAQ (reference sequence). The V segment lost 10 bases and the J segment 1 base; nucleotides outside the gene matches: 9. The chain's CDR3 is CAINTGTGAQETQYF. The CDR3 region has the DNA TGTGCCATCAATACCGGGACAGGGGCCCAAGAGACCCAGTACTTC.

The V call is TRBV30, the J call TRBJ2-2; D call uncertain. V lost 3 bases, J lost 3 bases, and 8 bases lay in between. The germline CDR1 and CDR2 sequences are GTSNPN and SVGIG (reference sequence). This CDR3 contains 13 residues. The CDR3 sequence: CAWSLYDTGELFF. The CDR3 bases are TGTGCCTGGAGCTTGTATGACACCGGGGAGCTGTTTTTT.

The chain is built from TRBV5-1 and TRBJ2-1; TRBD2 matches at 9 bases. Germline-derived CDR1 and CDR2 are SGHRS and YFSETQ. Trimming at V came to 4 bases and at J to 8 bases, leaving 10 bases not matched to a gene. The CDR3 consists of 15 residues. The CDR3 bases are TGCGCCAGCAGCGCACTAGCGGGCGCTGTTTATGAGCAGTTCTTC. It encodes CASSALAGAVYEQFF.

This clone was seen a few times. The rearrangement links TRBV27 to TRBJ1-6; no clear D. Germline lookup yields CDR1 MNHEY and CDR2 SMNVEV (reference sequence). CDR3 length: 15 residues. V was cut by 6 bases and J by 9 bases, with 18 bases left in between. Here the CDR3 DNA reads TGTGCCAGCAGCCTAACTGCGGGGTCGCGTTCACCCCTCCACTTT. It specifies CASSLTAGSRSPLHF.

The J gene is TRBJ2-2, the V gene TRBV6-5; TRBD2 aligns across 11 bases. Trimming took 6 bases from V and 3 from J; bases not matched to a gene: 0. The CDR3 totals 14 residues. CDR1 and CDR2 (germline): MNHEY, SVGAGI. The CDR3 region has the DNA TGTGCCAGCAGGGGACTAGCGGACACCGGGGAGCTGTTTTTT. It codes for CASRGLADTGELFF.

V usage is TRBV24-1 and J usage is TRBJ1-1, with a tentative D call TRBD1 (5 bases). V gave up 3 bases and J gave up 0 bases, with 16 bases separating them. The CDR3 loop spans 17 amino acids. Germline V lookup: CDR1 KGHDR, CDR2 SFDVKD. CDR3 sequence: CATSDPTRQRLNTEAFF. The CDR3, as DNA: TGTGCCACCAGTGATCCCACCCGACAGCGCCTGAACACTGAAGCTTTCTTT.

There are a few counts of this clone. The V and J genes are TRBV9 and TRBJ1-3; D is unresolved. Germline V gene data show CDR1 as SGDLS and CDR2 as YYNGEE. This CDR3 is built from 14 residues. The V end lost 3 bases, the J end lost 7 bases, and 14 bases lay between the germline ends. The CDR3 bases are TGTGCCAGCAGCGAGTCCTGGTTTGAGAACACCATATATTTT. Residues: CASSESWFENTIYF.